This passage covers 8 T cell receptor beta chains from one sample sequenced in a study of T cell responses to AZD1222 COVID-19 vaccine. TCRdb keeps only in-frame clones here, not all; method: immunoSEQ multiplex PCR. The sample holds approximately 120,000 clones, around 83% seen once. The sample was peripheral blood, taken 28 days after the second AZD1222 dose. These receptors originate from an adult who received the AZD1222 COVID-19 vaccine.

This clone was picked up one time. An end of the junction differs from the germline gene, which may be a read error. The chain recombines TRBV29-1 with TRBJ2-3; TRBD1 agrees at 10 bases. CDR3 length: 16 residues. Germline CDR1 SQVTM, CDR2 ANQGSEA. DNA for the CDR3: TGCAGCGTGGAAGGACAGGGGGGTCGGTGGACAGATACGCAGTATTTT. Translated, it gives CSVEGQGGRWTDTQYF.

This clone was detected a few times. The V call is TRBV7-2, the J call TRBJ2-5, with D unresolved. V shed 5 bases and J shed 1 base, with 11 bases lying between them. Germline assignment: CDR1 SGHTA and CDR2 FQGNSA. The CDR3 length is 14 residues. CDR3 sequence reads: CASSALRSQETQYF. The CDR3, as DNA: TGTGCCAGCAGCGCCCTGCGGAGCCAAGAGACCCAGTACTTC.

This sequence joins TRBV30 and TRBJ2-3, with D possibly matching TRBD2 (7 bases). V lost 5 bases and J 0 bases, leaving 15 bases between the germline ends. Germline lookup yields CDR1 GTSNPN and CDR2 SVGIG (reference sequence). The CDR3 totals 15 residues. This CDR3 is CAWVVRGASTDTQYF. CDR3 in DNA: TGTGCCTGGGTCGTTCGGGGGGCTAGCACAGATACGCAGTATTTT. The full variable domain, its missing parts supplied by reference TRBV30 and TRBJ2-3, is SQTIHQWPATLVQPVGSPLSLECTVEGTSNPNLYWYRQAAGRGLQLLFYSVGIGQISSEVPQNLSASRPQDRQFILSSKKLLLSDSGFYLCAWVVRGASTDTQYFGPGTRLTVL.

V gene TRBV7-3 combines with J gene TRBJ1-1, with a possible D match to TRBD1 (5 bases). V was pared by 3 bases and J by 3 bases, with 17 bases between. CDR1 is SGHTA and CDR2 is FQGTGA in the germline V gene. The CDR3 totals 16 residues. CDR3 region: CASSFPPRLGHTEAFF. The CDR3 coding sequence is TGTGCCAGCAGCTTTCCCCCACGATTGGGACACACTGAAGCTTTCTTT.

The chain is built from TRBV29-1 and TRBJ2-5, with 12 bases identical to TRBD2. J was trimmed by 5 bases and V by 5 bases; bases with no gene match: 12. The CDR3 sequence is 16 residues long. Per the germline V gene, CDR1 is SQVTM and CDR2 is ANQGSEA. Here the CDR3 DNA reads TGCAGCGTTTTCAGCGGGGGACTAGCGGGTCGGGAGACCCAGTACTTC. Translation: CSVFSGGLAGRETQYF.

There are a few counts of this clone. The CDR3 region is CASRLGANEKLFF. The CDR3 region has the DNA TGTGCCAGCCGCCTAGGGGCTAATGAAAAACTGTTTTTT. This chain connects TRBV6-9 to TRBJ1-4, with D perhaps TRBD1 (5 bases). V was clipped by 8 bases and J by 3 bases, with 10 bases between them. Per germline, CDR1 MNHGY and CDR2 SVAAGI. This CDR3 has 13 amino acids.

There are a few counts of this clone. The gene calls are TRBV25-1 and TRBJ2-3, with D possibly matching TRBD2 (5 bases). CDR1 and CDR2 from the germline V gene are MGHDK and SYGVNS. The V end lost 8 bases, the J end lost 2 bases, and 14 bases lay between the germline ends. The CDR3 loop spans 14 amino acids. The DNA for the CDR3 is TGTGCCAGCTCAGGACTCGTGACCACAGATACGCAGTATTTT. Its translation is CASSGLVTTDTQYF.

The chain has TRBV2 and TRBJ2-5; 10 bases fit TRBD2. J was trimmed by 6 bases and V by 0 bases; bases with no gene match: 4. Germline CDR1 reads SNHLY; CDR2 reads FYNNEI. The CDR3 loop spans 15 amino acids. Here the CDR3 DNA reads TGTGCCAGCAGTGAAGCAGCGGGGGGGCCGAAGACCCAGTACTTC. Translating it yields CASSEAAGGPKTQYF. Drawing the rest from reference TRBV2 and TRBJ2-5, the complete variable domain is EPEVTQTPSHQVTQMGQEVILRCVPISNHLYFYWYRQILGQKVEFLVSFYNNEISEKSEIFDDQFSVERPDGSNFTLKIRSTKLEDSAMYFCASSEAAGGPKTQYFGPGTRLLVL.